This T cell receptor (beta chain) was sequenced for a study of neurological immune-mediated disorders. Study-wide points: The most TCR clonal expansion was seen in HTLV-1-associated myelopathy, whereas the least was seen in multiple sclerosis, below the level in healthy controls.

Time point reported: technical triplicate 1. One entry per CDR3 protein, called by TCRdb with MiXCR from the 5' RACE reads. The sample yields some 38,000 distinct CDR3 sequences, over 8.5% seen once. This clonotype has at least ten counts. Its antigen is not identified. Deletions cut 2 bases from V and 0 bases from J, with 9 bases between. The germline gives CDR1 MNHEY, CDR2 SMNVEV (reference sequence). This CDR3 has 15 residues. The chain couples TRBV27 to TRBJ2-3; no definite D call. Sequenced sample: PBMCs. This TCR came from a man between 60 and 70 years old with HTLV-1-associated myelopathy (HAM/TSP). The CDR3 nucleotides read TGTGCCAGCAGTTTAGACGCGTCTAGCACAGATACGCAGTATTTT. Its translation: CASSLDASSTDTQYF.